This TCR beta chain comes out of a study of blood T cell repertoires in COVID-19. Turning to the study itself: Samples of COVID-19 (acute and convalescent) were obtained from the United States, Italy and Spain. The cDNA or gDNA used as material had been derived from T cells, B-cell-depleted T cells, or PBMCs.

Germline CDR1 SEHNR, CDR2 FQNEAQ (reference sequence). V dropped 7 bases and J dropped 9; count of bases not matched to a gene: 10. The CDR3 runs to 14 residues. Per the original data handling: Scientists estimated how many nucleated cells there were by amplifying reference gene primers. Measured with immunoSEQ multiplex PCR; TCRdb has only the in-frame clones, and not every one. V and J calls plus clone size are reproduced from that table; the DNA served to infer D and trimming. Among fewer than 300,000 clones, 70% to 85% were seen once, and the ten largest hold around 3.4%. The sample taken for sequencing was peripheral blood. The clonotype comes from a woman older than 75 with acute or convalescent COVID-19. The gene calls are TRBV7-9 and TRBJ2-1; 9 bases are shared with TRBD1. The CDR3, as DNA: TGTGCCAGCACCAAATCCGGGACAGGGAGTGAGCAGTTCTTC. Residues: CASTKSGTGSEQFF.